A single sample is the source of the 21 T cell receptor beta chains below, sequenced in a study of cytomegalovirus exposure and HLA in healthy donors. PCR employed 60 Vbeta and 13 Jbeta primers. The repertoire was sequenced with immunoSEQ multiplex PCR; TCRdb's copy has only in-frame clones and lacks some. This table has 75,000 to 90,000 clones, 65% to 80% appearing once. The specimen was PBMCs. The source is a human donor in good health.

This clone was seen once. Germline and junction disagree at one end, which may indicate a read error. The rearrangement uses TRBV9 and TRBJ1-2; D is perhaps TRBD1 (5 bases). This CDR3 is built from 14 residues. CDR1 is SGDLS and CDR2 is YYNGEE in the germline V gene. This CDR3 is CASSVWGETYGYPF. CDR3 bases: TGTGCCAGCAGCGTTTGGGGGGAGACCTATGGCTACCCCTTC.

This clone was seen a handful of times. The genes are TRBV19 and TRBJ1-1; a weak D match, TRBD1 (5 bases). The germline V gene has CDR1 LNHDA and CDR2 SQIVND (reference sequence). The germline V and J ends were trimmed by 0 bases and 9 bases, with 8 bases remaining between them. CDR3 length: 12 residues. The DNA for the CDR3 is TGTGCCAGTAGTATAGACAGGGCAAAAGCTTTCTTT. It encodes CASSIDRAKAFF.

The CDR3 nucleotides read TGTGCCATGTCCCGGGACACCACTAGGGAAGGGTGGACCACTGAAGCTTTCTTT. It is translated as CAMSRDTTREGWTTEAFF. The chain couples TRBV10-3 to TRBJ1-1; D is possibly TRBD1 (6 bases). Trimming removed 9 bases at V and 4 bases at J, with 30 bases between. Germline CDR1 is ENHRY and CDR2 is SYGVKD. The CDR3 covers 18 residues.

The V and J genes are TRBV11-2 and TRBJ1-2; tentative D call: TRBD1 (6 bases). Trimming removed 1 base at V and 7 bases at J, with 10 bases between. Germline V CDR1 and CDR2: SGHAT, FQNNGV. This CDR3 contains 13 residues. The CDR3 loop is CASSLGTGFGYTF. In nucleotides, the CDR3 is TGTGCCAGCAGCTTAGGAACAGGGTTTGGCTACACCTTC. The full variable domain, in which reference TRBV11-2 and TRBJ1-2 provide the parts outside the CDR3, is EAGVAQSPRYKIIEKRQSVAFWCNPISGHATLYWYQQILGQGPKLLIQFQNNGVVDDSQLPKDRFSAERLKGVDSTLKIQPAKLEDSAVYLCASSLGTGFGYTFGSGTRLTVV.

The CDR3 DNA reads TGTGCCAGCATCAAGGGACAGCCCCCTTACAATGAGCAGTTCTTC. Protein product: CASIKGQPPYNEQFF. J is TRBJ2-1 and V is TRBV6-1; 7 nucleotides match TRBD1. Trimming removed 7 bases from V and 4 bases from J; junction bases left unmatched: 10. Germline loops: CDR1 MNHNS, CDR2 SASEGT. The CDR3 has 15 residues.

The chain links TRBV30 to TRBJ1-2; 8 bases are shared with TRBD1. The germline gives CDR1 GTSNPN, CDR2 SVGIG (reference sequence). The junction had 8 bases not matched to a gene; V was cut back by 7 bases and J by 4 bases. The CDR3 covers 13 residues. The chain's CDR3 is CALGPGGGYGYTF. In DNA, the CDR3 is TGTGCCTTGGGGCCAGGGGGCGGCTATGGCTACACCTTC.

The chain recombines TRBV19 with TRBJ2-2, with D hard to call. V was pared by 2 bases and J by 3 bases, with 4 bases between. CDR1 LNHDA and CDR2 SQIVND come from the germline V gene (reference sequence). CDR3 length: 13 residues. In DNA form, the CDR3 reads TGTGCCAGTAGTATATCGGACACCGGGGAGCTGTTTTTT. It specifies CASSISDTGELFF.

V and J are TRBV18 and TRBJ1-1, with 7 positions matching TRBD1. The trim removed 6 bases at V and 7 bases at J, leaving 5 bases unmatched. The CDR3 runs 12 residues. Germline lookup yields CDR1 KGHSH and CDR2 LQKENI. The CDR3 reads CASSPRDSEAFF. The DNA for the CDR3 is TGTGCCAGCTCTCCCCGGGACAGTGAAGCTTTCTTT.

The chain links TRBV5-1 to TRBJ2-7; a possible D gene is TRBD2 (5 bases). Germline CDR1 and CDR2: SGHRS and YFSETQ. The CDR3 totals 15 residues. Trimming cost V 1 base and J 2 bases, with 13 bases left between them. The chain's CDR3 is CASSLTGIATYEQYF. Here the CDR3 DNA reads TGCGCCAGCAGCTTGACCGGGATAGCAACCTACGAGCAGTACTTC.

The rearrangement uses TRBV19 and TRBJ1-5; no firm D call. Germline CDR1 reads LNHDA; CDR2 reads SQIVND (reference sequence). This CDR3 comprises 15 residues. With 2 bases removed from V and 3 bases from J, the gap between germline ends came to 11 bases. Here the CDR3 reads CASSIPQRDNQPQHF. The CDR3 region has the DNA TGTGCCAGTAGTATACCTCAGAGGGACAATCAGCCCCAGCATTTT.

This clone has only one observation. V and J are TRBV5-6 and TRBJ2-1; 8 bases fit TRBD1. The CDR3 consists of 16 residues. The ends lost 4 bases at V and 0 bases at J; junction bases unmatched: 6. In germline, CDR1 is SGHDT, CDR2 YYEEEE. CDR3 in amino acids: CASSRRTGRSYNEQFF. DNA for the CDR3: TGTGCCAGCAGCCGTCGGACAGGGCGCTCCTACAATGAGCAGTTCTTC.

The genes are TRBV9 and TRBJ1-2, with D possibly being TRBD1 (5 bases). Trimming cost V 3 bases and J 6 bases, with 15 bases left between them. There are 14 residues in the CDR3. Germline CDR1 SGDLS, CDR2 YYNGEE. The CDR3 DNA reads as TGTGCCAGCAGCGGAACTGGGACTTCAGATGGCTACACCTTC. This encodes CASSGTGTSDGYTF.

The chain has TRBV6-1 and TRBJ2-5, with TRBD1 identical over 7 bases. CDR1 is MNHNS and CDR2 is SASEGT in the germline V gene. V lost 10 bases and J lost 5; bases outside the gene matches: 10. This CDR3 comprises 13 residues. CDR3 sequence reads: CAINQGVVETQYF. The DNA of the CDR3 is TGTGCCATTAATCAGGGGGTCGTGGAGACCCAGTACTTC.

This sequence joins TRBV29-1 and TRBJ1-2; D is perhaps TRBD1 (6 bases). Per the germline V gene, CDR1 is SQVTM and CDR2 is ANQGSEA. The ends were cut back, 7 bases at V and 0 bases at J, with 18 bases in the middle. The CDR3 is 15 residues long. The CDR3: CSAADSVTANYGYTF. CDR3 in DNA: TGCAGCGCTGCGGACAGCGTTACGGCTAACTATGGCTACACCTTC.

The chain couples TRBV2 to TRBJ2-7; tentatively, D is TRBD1 (6 bases). Trimming shortened V by 8 bases and J by 6 bases, and 11 bases separated the two germline ends. Germline assignment: CDR1 SNHLY and CDR2 FYNNEI. There are 11 residues in the CDR3. CDR3 in amino acids: CASDTGREQYF. CDR3 in DNA: TGTGCCAGCGATACAGGGCGCGAGCAGTACTTC.

The rearrangement uses TRBV21-1 and TRBJ1-4; TRBD1 is the table's D call and was not checked against the DNA. TRBV21-1 is tagged as a pseudogene. The CDR3 has 14 residues. This CDR3 is CASIGQGADEKLFF. As DNA, the CDR3 is TGTGCCAGCATCGGACAGGGGGCGGATGAAAAACTGTTTTTT.

Only one count was recorded for this clone. The chain uses TRBV4-3 and TRBJ1-4; D uncertain. Germline assignment: CDR1 LGHNA and CDR2 YSLEER. There are 14 residues in the CDR3. V was pared by 4 bases and J by 2 bases, with 8 bases between. The CDR3 reads CASSRTGTNEKLFF. CDR3 in DNA: TGCGCCAGCAGCCGGACTGGTACTAATGAAAAACTGTTTTTT.

The rearrangement uses TRBV29-1 and TRBJ2-2; D not certain. Trimming pared 4 bases from V and 1 base from J, leaving 4 bases between. The CDR3 spans 12 residues. Germline CDR1 and CDR2: SQVTM and ANQGSEA. The chain's CDR3 is CSVARNTGELFF. The CDR3 DNA reads TGCAGCGTTGCCAGGAACACCGGGGAGCTGTTTTTT.

This chain's CDR3 is CASSQEGRSSYEQYF. For the CDR3, the DNA is TGCGCCAGCAGCCAAGAGGGTAGGAGCTCCTACGAGCAGTACTTC. This chain joins TRBV4-1 and TRBJ2-7; D remains ambiguous. Trimming removed 0 bases at V and 0 bases at J, with 9 bases between. The CDR3 runs to 15 residues. Germline loops: CDR1 MGHRA, CDR2 YSYEKL.

The chain combines TRBV11-3 with TRBJ1-2; D might be TRBD1 (6 bases). Germline V gene lookup returns CDR1 SGHNT and CDR2 YENEEA. Trimming took off 4 bases at V and 6 bases at J, with 9 bases between the two ends. There are 12 residues in the CDR3. The DNA of the CDR3 is TGTGCCAGCAGCTCCACAGGGAATGGCTACACCTTC. Translating gives CASSSTGNGYTF. Drawing the rest from reference TRBV11-3 and TRBJ1-2, the complete variable domain is EAGVVQSPRYKIIEKKQPVAFWCNPISGHNTLYWYLQNLGQGPELLIRYENEEAVDDSQLPKDRFSAERLKGVDSTLKIQPAELGDSAVYLCASSSTGNGYTFGSGTRLTVV.

This sequence joins TRBV7-2 and TRBJ2-7, with D possibly TRBD1 on 8 matching bases. The germline V and J ends were trimmed by 5 bases and 6 bases, with 20 bases remaining between them. Germline CDR1 SGHTA, CDR2 FQGNSA. This CDR3 has 15 residues. CDR3 bases: TGTGCCAGCAGCCTCGCCTGGACAGGGAGGGGCGAGCAGTACTTC. Protein product: CASSLAWTGRGEQYF.